This T cell receptor (beta chain) was identified during a study of blood T cell repertoires in COVID-19. There are 11 residues in the CDR3. Trimming left V 8 bases short and J 1 base short, with 5 bases between. The assay was immunoSEQ multiplex PCR, and TCRdb's table has in-frame clones only and misses some. The sample records roughly 360,000 clones, more than 70% being singletons. Researchers sorted participants into cohorts using their self-reported clinical history. The clonotype originates from a man aged 25 to 45 who had recovered from COVID-19. Sequenced material: PBMCs or T cells enriched from blood (not recorded which). The rearrangement uses TRBV12-3 or TRBV12-4 and TRBJ1-1; D call uncertain. This chain's CDR3 is CASPGNTEAFF. The DNA of the CDR3 is TGTGCCAGCCCAGGGAACACTGAAGCTTTCTTT.